This T cell receptor (beta chain) was retrieved from a study of blood T cell repertoires in COVID-19. Looking at the study overall: Sites in the United States, Italy and Spain provided acute and convalescent COVID-19 samples. PBMCs, B-cell-depleted T cells, or T cells provided the cDNA or gDNA that made up the material.

This CDR3 comprises 17 residues. Germline V gene data show CDR1 as LGHNA and CDR2 as YSLEER. In the original workflow: Reference gene primer amplification gave estimated nucleated cell counts. Libraries were prepared by immunoSEQ multiplex PCR; TCRdb keeps only in-frame clonotypes and omits some of them. The V and J calls and the clone size are those of that table, but D and trimming were determined from the DNA. Among around 68,000 clones, about three quarters were seen once, and the ten largest hold around 9.2%. This clone was recorded once. One end of the junction does not line up with germline, which may come from a read error. This sample also contains other DNA sequences that code for the same CDR3.

V and J are TRBV4-3 and TRBJ1-2, with 8 nucleotides matching TRBD1. The sequence was obtained from a human donor in a cohort sampled during active COVID-19. The sample taken for sequencing was peripheral blood. The CDR3 DNA reads TGCGCCAGTAGCCAAGGGCGCGTTGTGGGACAGGCATATGGCTACACCTTC. Translation: CASSQGRVVGQAYGYTF.